This passage covers 25 T cell receptor beta chains from one sample sequenced in a study of blood T cell repertoires in COVID-19 (dated by TCRdb to between 2020 and 2021). Library method: the immunoSEQ multiplex PCR assay. TCRdb retrieved this table from immuneACCESS and kept in-frame rearrangements only. Not all clones are present; in checked studies, unresolved V genes account for under half, and no reason is known for the remainder. Counted in this sample were over 60,000 clones; around nine tenths of them appeared once. In total, the top ten clones hold 1.3% of the sample. Sequencing was carried out using peripheral blood. The source is a man aged 60 to 69 with acute or convalescent COVID-19.

The rearrangement joins TRBV2 to TRBJ1-2, with 7 bases identical to TRBD1. V gave up 2 bases and J gave up 5 bases; unmatched junction bases: 5. The germline gives CDR1 SNHLY, CDR2 FYNNEI. This CDR3 has 14 amino acids. The CDR3 is CASSERDSLYGYTF. The CDR3, as DNA: TGTGCCAGCAGTGAAAGGGACAGTTTGTATGGCTACACCTTC.

This chain joins TRBV18 and TRBJ1-5; D not resolved. This CDR3 is 13 amino acids long. Deletions cut 6 bases from V and 7 bases from J, with 13 bases between. The V gene's germline CDR1 is KGHSH and CDR2 LQKENI. Here the CDR3 DNA reads TGTGCCAGCTCTCCAAAAAGCTACCAGCCCCAGCATTTT. This codes for CASSPKSYQPQHF.

CDR3 amino acids: CASSLGQGLGYGYTF. The CDR3 nucleotides read TGCGCCAGCAGCTTGGGACAGGGCCTAGGGTATGGCTACACCTTC. The V gene is TRBV5-1, the J gene TRBJ1-2; 7 bases are shared with TRBD1. Germline V lookup: CDR1 SGHRS, CDR2 YFSETQ. This CDR3 is built from 15 residues. V trimming: 0 bases; J trimming: 5 bases; junction bases outside the gene matches: 7.

The J gene is TRBJ2-1, the V gene TRBV7-9, with D possibly being TRBD2 (6 bases). Germline V gene sequence: CDR1 SEHNR, CDR2 FQNEAQ (reference sequence). This CDR3 has 17 residues. Deletions cut 5 bases from V and 9 bases from J, with 26 bases between. DNA for the CDR3: TGTGCCAGCAGCGCTTCGCGGGGTGGTCTGGTGGGTGGTGAGCAGTTCTTC. Translating gives CASSASRGGLVGGEQFF. Full variable domain (remainder filled in from reference TRBV7-9 and TRBJ2-1): DTGVSQNPRHKITKRGQNVTFRCDPISEHNRLYWYRQTLGQGPEFLTYFQNEAQLEKSRLLSDRFSAERPKGSFSTLEIQRTEQGDSAMYLCASSASRGGLVGGEQFFGPGTRLTVL.

The genes are TRBV6-1 and TRBJ1-2; D gene uncertain. CDR3 length equals 14 residues. CDR1 is MNHNS and CDR2 is SASEGT in the germline V gene. Trimming shortened V by 2 bases and J by 8 bases, and 15 bases separated the two germline ends. The CDR3 sequence: CASSETRVRVGYTF. In nucleotides, the CDR3 is TGTGCCAGCAGTGAAACCCGAGTACGCGTAGGCTACACCTTC.

This chain links TRBV7-9 with TRBJ2-3, with 7 bases identical to TRBD1. Germline-derived CDR1 and CDR2 are SEHNR and FQNEAQ (reference sequence). The CDR3 covers 15 residues. The J segment lost 0 bases and the V segment lost 5 bases, leaving 5 bases of the junction unmatched. This CDR3 is CASSPQGDSTDTQYF. In nucleotides, the CDR3 is TGTGCCAGCAGCCCCCAGGGGGACAGCACAGATACGCAGTATTTT.

The chain joins TRBV19 to TRBJ1-5, with D possibly matching TRBD1 (6 bases). CDR1 and CDR2 (germline): LNHDA, SQIVND (reference sequence). The CDR3 extends over 15 amino acids. Trimming left V 5 bases short and J 1 base short, with 12 bases between. CDR3 sequence reads: CASSEDRKSNQPQHF. The CDR3 region has the DNA TGTGCCAGTAGTGAAGACAGGAAAAGCAATCAGCCCCAGCATTTT.

The count of this clone is one. The chain uses TRBV25-1 and TRBJ1-6; D is ambiguous. V was pared by 1 base and J by 11 bases, with 12 bases between. The CDR3 extends over 14 amino acids. Germline CDR1 MGHDK, CDR2 SYGVNS. For the CDR3, the DNA is TGTGCCAGCAGTGAATCTGTCGTCGGGGCACCCCTCCACTTT. Protein sequence: CASSESVVGAPLHF.

The chain links TRBV10-2 to TRBJ1-4, with TRBD1 as a possible D gene (5 bases). The CDR3 spans 18 residues. The germline CDR1 and CDR2 sequences are WSHSY and SAAADI. Trimming removed 0 bases at V and 2 bases at J, with 16 bases between. The CDR3 DNA reads TGCGCCAGCAGTGAGTCCCCCTTCGGGAGGGACACTAATGAAAAACTGTTTTTT. This encodes CASSESPFGRDTNEKLFF.

The V gene is TRBV9, the J gene TRBJ2-1, with 10 positions matching TRBD2. Germline CDR1 SGDLS, CDR2 YYNGEE. J gave up 2 bases and V 1 base, and 3 bases lay outside the gene matches. The CDR3 is 16 residues long. CDR3 in DNA: TGTGCCAGCAGCGTAAGCGGGGGGGCTGCCTACAATGAGCAGTTCTTC. Its translation: CASSVSGGAAYNEQFF.

The chain uses TRBV3-1 (or the pseudogene TRBV3-2) and TRBJ2-7; no definite D call. The V and J ends lost 3 bases and 0 bases respectively, with 6 bases between them. This CDR3 region has 13 residues. Germline V gene data show CDR1 as LGHDT and CDR2 as YNNKEL (reference sequence). The chain's CDR3 is CASSHPSSYEQYF. CDR3 nucleotides: TGTGCCAGCAGCCATCCTAGCTCCTACGAGCAGTACTTC.

The J gene is TRBJ2-2, the V gene TRBV11-2; D is unclear. With 0 bases removed from V and 6 bases from J, the gap between germline ends came to 14 bases. Germline V CDR1 and CDR2: SGHAT, FQNNGV. This CDR3 is built from 16 residues. DNA for the CDR3: TGTGCCAGCAGCTTAGATTTCCGGGTCTTGGCCGGGGAGCTGTTTTTT. Its translation: CASSLDFRVLAGELFF.

This rearrangement joins TRBV7-2 to TRBJ2-5; no definite D call. Germline V CDR1 and CDR2: SGHTA, FQGNSA. V shed 4 bases and J shed 1 base, with 7 bases lying between them. The CDR3 has 13 amino acids. CDR3 protein: CASSSPFQETQYF. The CDR3 DNA reads TGTGCCAGCAGCTCCCCTTTCCAAGAGACCCAGTACTTC.

This rearrangement joins TRBV10-3 to TRBJ1-5, with D perhaps TRBD1 (5 bases). This CDR3 has 15 amino acids. Germline V lookup: CDR1 ENHRY, CDR2 SYGVKD. Trimming pared 2 bases from V and 2 bases from J, leaving 10 bases between. The CDR3 DNA sequence: TGTGCCATCAGTGAGGAGGGAGGGGGCAATCAGCCCCAGCATTTT. It yields the protein CAISEEGGGNQPQHF.

The rearrangement joins TRBV4-1 to TRBJ1-5; D is unclear. This CDR3 contains 15 residues. Germline V CDR1 and CDR2: MGHRA, YSYEKL. V lost 3 bases to trimming and J lost 4 bases, with 13 bases between them. The CDR3 region has the DNA TGCGCCAGCAGCCATTCGACACAACAGAATCAGCCCCAGCATTTT. Its protein is CASSHSTQQNQPQHF.

The V and J genes are TRBV7-2 and TRBJ1-1; D possibly corresponds to TRBD1 (5 bases). CDR3 size: 14 residues. Trimming cost V 1 base and J 3 bases, with 9 bases left between them. Per germline, CDR1 SGHTA and CDR2 FQGNSA. The CDR3 DNA is TGTGCCAGCAGCTTAGTCAGGGTCCACACTGAAGCTTTCTTT. Its protein product is CASSLVRVHTEAFF. The variable domain in full, with the rest retrieved from reference TRBV7-2 and TRBJ1-1, is GAGVSQSPSNKVTEKGKDVELRCDPISGHTALYWYRQSLGQGLEFLIYFQGNSAPDKSGLPSDRFSAERTGGSVSTLTIQRTQQEDSAVYLCASSLVRVHTEAFFGQGTRLTVV.

The chain joins TRBV15 to TRBJ1-5; TRBD1 is a possible D gene (5 bases). The germline V gene has CDR1 LNHNV and CDR2 YYDKDF (reference sequence). Trimming left V 1 base short and J 4 bases short, with 14 bases between. The CDR3 contains 16 residues. CDR3 amino acids: CATSRGTTASNQPQHF. CDR3 bases: TGTGCCACCAGCAGAGGGACGACAGCCTCGAATCAGCCCCAGCATTTT.

The gene calls are TRBV11-3 and TRBJ2-3; possible D gene TRBD1, 5 bases. CDR1 is SGHNT and CDR2 is YENEEA in the germline V gene. Trimming stripped 1 base from V and 4 bases from J, with 15 bases between. The CDR3 is made up of 16 amino acids. The CDR3 here is CASSLGTQGSADTQYF. CDR3 DNA sequence: TGTGCCAGCAGCTTAGGGACCCAGGGTAGTGCAGATACGCAGTATTTT.

V gene TRBV5-4 combines with J gene TRBJ2-3; 8 bases map to TRBD2. This CDR3 is 14 amino acids long. Germline CDR1 is SGHNT and CDR2 is YYREEE (reference sequence). With 6 bases clipped from V and 4 bases from J, the junction kept 7 bases outside the gene matches. CDR3 DNA: TGTGCCAGCATCCCTCGGGGGGGGTCAGATACGCAGTATTTT. Translating it yields CASIPRGGSDTQYF.

CDR3 coding DNA: TGTGCCAGCTCCTGGCAGGGGCGGTCGGGTGAAAAACTGTTTTTT. This sequence encodes CASSWQGRSGEKLFF. The chain joins TRBV2 to TRBJ1-4, with a weak D call TRBD1 (6 bases). V was cut by 8 bases and J by 7 bases, with 20 bases left in between. The CDR3 is made up of 15 amino acids. The germline CDR1 and CDR2 sequences are SNHLY and FYNNEI.

J is TRBJ1-2 and V is TRBV5-1; 8 nucleotides agree with TRBD1. This CDR3 has 13 amino acids. The V segment lost 4 bases and the J segment 7 bases; nucleotides outside the gene matches: 6. Germline CDR1 and CDR2: SGHRS and YFSETQ. DNA of the CDR3: TGCGCCAGCAGCGACCAGGGGGCGATTGGCTACACCTTC. It encodes CASSDQGAIGYTF.

This clone came up once. The chain carries TRBV12-3 or TRBV12-4 and TRBJ1-1; 8 nucleotides agree with TRBD1. The CDR3 extends over 13 amino acids. The J segment lost 8 bases and the V segment lost 1 base, leaving 3 bases of the junction unmatched. CDR3 protein: CASSLGQGKEAFF. The CDR3, as DNA: TGTGCCAGCAGTTTAGGACAGGGGAAGGAAGCTTTCTTT.

The CDR3 region has the DNA TGTGCCAGCTCACTATCCGGGACAGAATACAATGAGCAGTTCTTC. Its translation is CASSLSGTEYNEQFF. J is TRBJ2-1 and V is TRBV18; 7 positions agree with TRBD1. V shed 4 bases and J 4 bases; nucleotides not matched to a gene: 7. Germline assignment: CDR1 KGHSH and CDR2 LQKENI. The CDR3 runs to 15 residues.

This clone was seen just once. The V call is TRBV28, the J call TRBJ1-2, with a possible D match to TRBD1 (6 bases). The CDR3 loop spans 13 amino acids. The V end was cut by 2 bases, the J end by 5 bases, with 9 bases between. Germline V CDR1 and CDR2: MDHEN, SYDVKM. CDR3 amino acids: CASSLRGAYGYTF. The CDR3 nucleotides read TGTGCCAGCAGTTTACGGGGGGCTTATGGCTACACCTTC.

This sequence joins TRBV28 and TRBJ1-5; 8 bases fit TRBD1. Germline V gene sequence: CDR1 MDHEN, CDR2 SYDVKM. The V segment lost 11 bases and the J segment 4 bases; nucleotides outside the gene matches: 4. CDR3 length: 12 amino acids. The CDR3 coding sequence is TGTGCCGTCCAGGGGGCGAATCAGCCCCAGCATTTT. Encoded protein: CAVQGANQPQHF.